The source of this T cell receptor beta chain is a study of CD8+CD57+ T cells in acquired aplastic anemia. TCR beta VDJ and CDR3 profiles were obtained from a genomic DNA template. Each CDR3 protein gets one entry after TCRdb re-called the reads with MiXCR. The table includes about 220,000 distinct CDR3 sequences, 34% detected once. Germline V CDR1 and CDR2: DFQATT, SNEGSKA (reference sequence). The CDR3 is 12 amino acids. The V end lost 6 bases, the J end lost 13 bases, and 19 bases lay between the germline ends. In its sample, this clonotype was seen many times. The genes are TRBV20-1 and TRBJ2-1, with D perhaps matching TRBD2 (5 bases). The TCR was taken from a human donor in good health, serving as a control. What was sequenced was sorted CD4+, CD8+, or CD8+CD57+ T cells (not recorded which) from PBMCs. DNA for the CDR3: TGCAGTGCAACATACGGACTTCCTTCACAGTTCTTC. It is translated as CSATYGLPSQFF.